These 20 T cell receptor beta chains share one sample of origin, sequenced in a study of cytomegalovirus exposure and HLA in healthy donors. The method was immunoSEQ multiplex PCR; TCRdb's version includes in-frame clones alone and lacks a portion of them. The table has about 350,000 clones, 87% seen once. Input material: PBMCs. The source is a woman in her thirties in good health and CMV-seropositive.

The chain has TRBV10-3 and TRBJ1-2; the match to TRBD1 covers 8 bases. The CDR3 runs to 13 residues. The germline V gene has CDR1 ENHRY and CDR2 SYGVKD. V lost 5 bases and J lost 8; bases outside the gene matches: 7. This chain's CDR3 is CAISTTGVRGYTF. The DNA for the CDR3 is TGTGCCATCAGTACGACAGGGGTTAGGGGCTACACCTTC.

The chain combines TRBV11-1 with TRBJ2-2, with TRBD1 as a possible D gene (6 bases). Germline V gene lookup returns CDR1 SGHAT and CDR2 FQDESV (reference sequence). V was clipped by 4 bases and J by 5 bases, with 11 bases between them. The CDR3 covers 14 residues. The CDR3 bases are TGTGCCAGCAGCTCAGGGGTGCGAACCGGGGAGCTGTTTTTT. It translates to CASSSGVRTGELFF.

The chain couples TRBV27 to TRBJ2-7, with 8 positions matching TRBD1. Trimming took 4 bases from V and 4 from J; bases not matched to a gene: 9. There are 15 residues in the CDR3. CDR1 is MNHEY and CDR2 is SMNVEV in the germline V gene (reference sequence). The CDR3 region has the DNA TGTGCCAGCAGTTCCCCTATCAGGGGGCTTTACGAGCAGTACTTC. It is translated as CASSSPIRGLYEQYF.

This clone came up a few times. The V and J genes are TRBV27 and TRBJ2-7; 8 positions match TRBD1. With 3 bases clipped from V and 7 bases from J, the junction kept 5 bases outside the gene matches. The CDR3 totals 13 residues. Germline lookup yields CDR1 MNHEY and CDR2 SMNVEV (reference sequence). CDR3 in amino acids: CASSFGRGREQYF. The CDR3 DNA reads as TGTGCCAGCAGTTTCGGCAGGGGGCGAGAGCAGTACTTC.

The chain combines TRBV30 with TRBJ1-2, with 7 bases that match TRBD1. From germline, CDR1 is GTSNPN and CDR2 SVGIG (reference sequence). CDR3 length: 16 amino acids. The ends lost 2 bases at V and 5 bases at J; junction bases unmatched: 14. The CDR3 coding sequence is TGTGCCTGGAGTCTCCTGGGGGGGACAGTTAAATATGGCTACACCTTC. Amino acid sequence: CAWSLLGGTVKYGYTF.

This clone was counted once. This sequence joins TRBV6-6 and TRBJ2-2; 9 bases agree with TRBD2. V lost 6 bases and J lost 1; bases outside the gene matches: 3. The V gene's germline CDR1 is MNHNY and CDR2 SVGAGI (reference sequence). The length of the CDR3 is 15 residues. CDR3 amino acids: CASSTTSGNTGELFF. The DNA of the CDR3 is TGTGCCAGCAGCACGACTAGCGGGAACACCGGGGAGCTGTTTTTT.

V gene TRBV6-5 combines with J gene TRBJ2-7, with 10 bases lining up with TRBD2. The trim removed 9 bases at V and 4 bases at J, leaving 9 bases unmatched. The germline gives CDR1 MNHEY, CDR2 SVGAGI. The CDR3 length is 14 residues. The CDR3 nucleotides are TGTGCCAGTGCCATTGGGGGACTAGCGTACGAGCAGTACTTC. Translating it yields CASAIGGLAYEQYF.

The chain employs TRBV5-1 and TRBJ2-1, with D possibly being TRBD2 (5 bases). CDR3 length: 13 residues. Trimming stripped 6 bases from V and 0 bases from J, with 7 bases between. Germline assignment: CDR1 SGHRS and CDR2 YFSETQ. CDR3 residues: CASTGNSYNEQFF. The CDR3 DNA follows: TGCGCCAGCACCGGGAACTCCTACAATGAGCAGTTCTTC.

This clone was picked up one time. The same CDR3 is also encoded by other DNA sequences in this sample. The chain combines TRBV5-4 with TRBJ2-1, with TRBD2 matching over 8 bases. With V trimmed by 2 bases and J by 4 bases, 5 bases remained unmatched. Germline V lookup: CDR1 SGHNT, CDR2 YYREEE (reference sequence). The CDR3 totals 15 residues. The DNA for the CDR3 is TGTGCCAGCAGCTTACCCAGCGGGAGTTACAATGAGCAGTTCTTC. Amino acid sequence: CASSLPSGSYNEQFF.

The chain joins TRBV4-3 to TRBJ2-7; weak D call: TRBD2 (6 bases). This CDR3 comprises 15 residues. From germline, CDR1 is LGHNA and CDR2 YSLEER. The germline V and J ends were trimmed by 2 bases and 2 bases, with 13 bases remaining between them. The CDR3 DNA reads as TGCGCCAGCAGCCAACGGCTGGGCGGGGCCTACGAGCAGTACTTC. Its translation: CASSQRLGGAYEQYF.

The chain is built from TRBV7-6 and TRBJ1-2, with no clear D. CDR3 length: 12 amino acids. The germline V and J ends were trimmed by 2 bases and 1 base, with 2 bases remaining between them. Per germline, CDR1 SGHVS and CDR2 FNYEAQ. The CDR3 is CASSLHNYGYTF. In DNA, the CDR3 is TGTGCCAGCAGCTTACATAACTATGGCTACACCTTC.

The chain recombines TRBV28 with TRBJ1-2, with 7 bases identical to TRBD1. CDR1 and CDR2 (germline): MDHEN, SYDVKM. The V gene end was trimmed by 4 bases and the J gene end by 4 bases; junction bases not matched to a gene: 9. The CDR3 sequence is 15 residues long. CDR3 bases: TGTGCCAGCAGTTCTCAGGGGGAGATGTTCTATGGCTACACCTTC. This encodes CASSSQGEMFYGYTF.

This clone was recorded once. The V call is TRBV7-3, the J call TRBJ2-1; 14 bases match TRBD2. Germline V gene sequence: CDR1 SGHTA, CDR2 FQGTGA. The CDR3 is 19 amino acids. V was pared by 6 bases and J by 0 bases, with 10 bases of the junction left unmatched. CDR3 sequence reads: CASSGLAGGAPRSYNEQFF. The CDR3, as DNA: TGTGCCAGCAGTGGACTAGCGGGGGGTGCCCCCCGCTCCTACAATGAGCAGTTCTTC.

Concerning this clone: The junction shows a germline mismatch at one end, possibly a read error. This chain uses TRBV7-2 with TRBJ1-2; 10 bases align to TRBD1. Germline loops: CDR1 SGHTA, CDR2 FQGNSA. The CDR3 covers 15 residues. The CDR3 region has the DNA TGTGCCAGCAGCATAGCGAGACAGGGGGCGAGGGGCTACACCTTC. Its translation is CASSIARQGARGYTF.

This chain uses TRBV29-1 with TRBJ2-3, with D perhaps TRBD2 (6 bases). This CDR3 has 14 amino acids. Trimming took 7 bases from V and 0 from J, leaving 14 bases between them. CDR1 is SQVTM and CDR2 is ANQGSEA in the germline V gene. CDR3 nucleotide sequence: TGCAGCGCCCGATCCGGGACTAGCACAGATACGCAGTATTTT. Residues: CSARSGTSTDTQYF.

The rearrangement links TRBV5-6 to TRBJ1-5; unclear D gene. This CDR3 has 13 residues. Germline-derived CDR1 and CDR2 are SGHDT and YYEEEE. Trimming removed 4 bases from V and 3 bases from J, with 8 bases in between. The CDR3 DNA sequence: TGTGCCAGCAGCCCCGGGATCAATCAGCCCCAGCATTTT. Translated, it gives CASSPGINQPQHF.

The chain employs TRBV27 and TRBJ2-2; perhaps TRBD1 as D (6 bases). The V end was cut by 10 bases, the J end by 5 bases, with 17 bases between. The CDR3 runs to 14 residues. CDR1 MNHEY and CDR2 SMNVEV come from the germline V gene (reference sequence). The CDR3 bases are TGTGCCACCAGGGCACAGGGTCGTACCGGGGAGCTGTTTTTT. It yields the protein CATRAQGRTGELFF.

The chain combines TRBV12-5 with TRBJ1-5, with 7 bases lining up with TRBD1. This CDR3 is 20 amino acids long. V dropped 2 bases and J dropped 7; count of bases not matched to a gene: 23. From germline, CDR1 is LGHNT and CDR2 FRNRAP. The DNA of the CDR3 is TGTGCTAGTGGTTTGAGGGACAGACCAGACATAAAATCTCTGTTGCAGCCCCAGCATTTT. This sequence encodes CASGLRDRPDIKSLLQPQHF.

The CDR3 DNA reads as TGTGCCACCAGCAGAGGCGGGGGGTACTCGAGCTCCTACAATGAGCAGTTCTTC. It specifies CATSRGGGYSSSYNEQFF. V and J are TRBV15 and TRBJ2-1, with TRBD2 matching 8 bases. The CDR3 length is 18 residues. The V segment lost 1 base and the J segment 0 bases; nucleotides outside the gene matches: 8. Germline values: CDR1 LNHNV, CDR2 YYDKDF (reference sequence).

The gene calls are TRBV15 and TRBJ1-2; TRBD1 matches at 8 bases. Per germline, CDR1 LNHNV and CDR2 YYDKDF (reference sequence). The length of the CDR3 is 15 residues. The V segment lost 9 bases and the J segment 3 bases; nucleotides outside the gene matches: 12. As DNA, the CDR3 is TGTGCCACAGCTAAGGAACAGGGGGGTCACTATGGCTACACCTTC. It yields the protein CATAKEQGGHYGYTF.